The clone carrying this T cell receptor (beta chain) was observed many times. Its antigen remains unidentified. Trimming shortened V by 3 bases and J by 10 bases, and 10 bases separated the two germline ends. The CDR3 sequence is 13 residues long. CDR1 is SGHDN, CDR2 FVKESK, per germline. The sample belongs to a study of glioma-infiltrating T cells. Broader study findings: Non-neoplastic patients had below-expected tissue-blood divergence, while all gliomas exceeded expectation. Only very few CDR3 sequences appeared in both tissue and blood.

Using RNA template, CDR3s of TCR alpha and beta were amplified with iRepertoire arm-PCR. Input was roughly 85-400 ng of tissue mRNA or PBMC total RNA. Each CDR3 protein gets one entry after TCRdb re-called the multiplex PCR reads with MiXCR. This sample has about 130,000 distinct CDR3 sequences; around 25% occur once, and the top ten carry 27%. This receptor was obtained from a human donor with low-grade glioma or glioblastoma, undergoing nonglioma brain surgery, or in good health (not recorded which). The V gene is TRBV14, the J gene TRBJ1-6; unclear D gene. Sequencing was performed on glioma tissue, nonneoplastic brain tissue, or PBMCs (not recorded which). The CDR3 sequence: CASSHTTQSPLHF. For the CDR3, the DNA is TGTGCCAGCAGCCATACAACACAGTCACCCCTCCACTTT. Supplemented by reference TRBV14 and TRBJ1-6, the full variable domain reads EAGVTQFPSHSVIEKGQTVTLRCDPISGHDNLYWYRRVMGKEIKFLLHFVKESKQDESGMPNNRFLAERTGGTYSTLKVQPAELEDSGVYFCASSHTTQSPLHFGNGTRLTVT.